Sequencing of this T cell receptor beta chain was carried out in a study of beta chain features in type 1 diabetes. Notes on the study in general: Shortening of TCRB CDR3s, moderate but significant, appeared in all four CD4+ subsets of Type 1 diabetes patients.

Expressed TCRB transcripts were sequenced after all isolated RNA was converted to cDNA. Profiling relied on immunoSEQ multiplex PCR, and the TCRdb table lists in-frame clones only, not all of them. This sample has hundreds of thousands of clones, with 7% to 10% found just once. Germline CDR1 is SGHAT and CDR2 is FQNNGV. V lost 1 base to trimming and J lost 3 bases, with 18 bases between them. There are 17 residues in the CDR3. Sorting based on CD45RO/CCR7/CD25/CD127/CD95/CD27 separated CD4+ naive, central memory, regulatory and stem cell-like memory cells. As regards this clone: As yet, its antigen is unknown.

The chain couples TRBV11-2 to TRBJ1-1; weak D call: TRBD1 (6 bases). Sequenced: central memory CD4+ T cells from blood. The TCR originated in a man under 40 with type 1 diabetes. Written as DNA, the CDR3 is TGTGCCAGCAGCTTAGTGGGGGCAGGTTGGTGGGACACTGAAGCTTTCTTT. This encodes CASSLVGAGWWDTEAFF.